The rows below give T cell receptor beta chains drawn from one sample of a study of cytomegalovirus exposure and HLA in healthy donors. TCRdb's table, derived via immunoSEQ multiplex PCR, lists solely in-frame clones and lacks some. The data show 100,000 to 150,000 clones, with about 8.5% seen just once and 5.5% held by the top ten. Sequenced: PBMCs. All receptors derive from a man aged 35 to 55 in good health and CMV-seronegative. The CDR3 runs from the conserved cysteine through the conserved F or W. D genes are given only for firm matches. Some rows mark clone size as missing; the rest say once, few, many or name a class of expanded clone.

J gene: TRBJ2-3; V gene: TRBV4-1; clone size: -; D gene: TRBD1; CDR3 protein: CASSLTQGNTQYF; CDR3 DNA: TGCGCCAGCAGCCTAACACAGGGGAATACGCAGTATTTT
J gene: TRBJ1-1; V gene: TRBV7-2; clone size: -; D gene: TRBD1; CDR3 protein: CASSILRTGTETEAFF; CDR3 DNA: TGTGCCAGCAGCATCCTAAGGACAGGAACGGAGACTGAAGCTTTCTTT
J gene: TRBJ2-3; V gene: TRBV21-1; clone size: -; D gene: -; CDR3 protein: CASRIRDRGPSTDTQYF; CDR3 DNA: TGTGCCAGCAGGATCCGGGACAGGGGTCCTAGCACAGATACGCAGTATTTT
J gene: TRBJ2-5; V gene: TRBV7-6; clone size: -; D gene: TRBD2; CDR3 protein: CARTSAQETQYF; CDR3 DNA: TGTGCCAGAACTAGCGCCCAAGAGACCCAGTACTTC
J gene: TRBJ2-7; V gene: TRBV29-1; clone size: -; D gene: -; CDR3 protein: CSGTYPPHEQYF; CDR3 DNA: TGCAGCGGTACCTACCCCCCCCACGAGCAGTACTTC
J gene: TRBJ1-6; V gene: TRBV6-5; clone size: -; D gene: TRBD1; CDR3 protein: CASRPPQGNAPLHF; CDR3 DNA: TGTGCCAGCAGACCCCCACAGGGGAATGCACCCCTCCACTTT
J gene: TRBJ2-1; V gene: TRBV5-1; clone size: few; D gene: -; CDR3 protein: CASSLDREQFF; CDR3 DNA: TGCGCCAGCAGCTTGGATCGGGAGCAGTTCTTC
J gene: TRBJ1-1; V gene: TRBV6-1; clone size: -; D gene: TRBD1; CDR3 protein: CASSGGTVIRNTEAFF; CDR3 DNA: TGTGCCAGCAGTGGGGGGACAGTGATCAGGAACACTGAAGCTTTCTTT
J gene: TRBJ1-4; V gene: TRBV5-1; clone size: -; D gene: TRBD1; CDR3 protein: CASSLGTGGELFF; CDR3 DNA: TGCGCCAGCAGCTTGGGGACAGGGGGAGAACTGTTTTTT
J gene: TRBJ2-7; V gene: TRBV18; clone size: -; D gene: -; CDR3 protein: CASSPAAGSHEQYF; CDR3 DNA: TGTGCCAGCTCACCGGCGGCCGGGAGCCACGAGCAGTACTTC
J gene: TRBJ2-2; V gene: TRBV4-1; clone size: few; D gene: -; CDR3 protein: CASSQEGPGELFF; CDR3 DNA: TGCGCCAGCAGCCAAGAGGGCCCCGGGGAGCTGTTTTTT
J gene: TRBJ1-2; V gene: TRBV11-2; clone size: -; D gene: -; CDR3 protein: CASEGGAGGYTF; CDR3 DNA: TGTGCCAGCGAAGGCGGGGCAGGAGGCTACACCTTC
J gene: TRBJ2-3; V gene: TRBV10-1; clone size: few; D gene: -; CDR3 protein: CASSERGGDTQYF; CDR3 DNA: TGCGCCAGCAGCGAGAGGGGTGGAGATACGCAGTATTTT
J gene: TRBJ1-3; V gene: TRBV4-3; clone size: -; D gene: -; CDR3 protein: CASSQDLGNTIYF; CDR3 DNA: TGCGCCAGCAGCCAAGATCTGGGAAACACCATATATTTT
J gene: TRBJ1-3; V gene: TRBV7-2; clone size: -; D gene: -; CDR3 protein: CASSLAAPTSGNTIYF; CDR3 DNA: TGTGCCAGCAGCTTAGCAGCTCCAACCTCTGGAAACACCATATATTTT
J gene: TRBJ2-5; V gene: TRBV7-9; clone size: -; D gene: -; CDR3 protein: CASSFGFRGETQYF; CDR3 DNA: TGTGCCAGCAGCTTTGGTTTTAGGGGGGAGACCCAGTACTTC
J gene: TRBJ2-7; V gene: TRBV23-1; clone size: -; D gene: -; CDR3 protein: CASSLATSPGRGTYEQYF; CDR3 DNA: TGCGCCAGCAGTCTCGCCACCTCCCCGGGCAGAGGGACCTACGAGCAGTACTTC
J gene: TRBJ1-5; V gene: TRBV6-6; clone size: -; D gene: TRBD1; CDR3 protein: CASSLAGGSNQPQHF; CDR3 DNA: TGTGCCAGCAGCCTCGCAGGGGGCAGCAATCAGCCCCAGCATTTT
J gene: TRBJ1-2; V gene: TRBV28; clone size: -; D gene: TRBD1; CDR3 protein: CASRGTGVDGYTF; CDR3 DNA: TGTGCCAGCAGAGGGACAGGGGTTGACGGCTACACCTTC
J gene: TRBJ1-2; V gene: TRBV20-1; clone size: -; D gene: -; CDR3 protein: CSVEGYTF; CDR3 DNA: TGCAGTGTCGAGGGCTACACCTTC
J gene: TRBJ2-5; V gene: TRBV10-3; clone size: -; D gene: TRBD2; CDR3 protein: CASRSGEGEETQYF; CDR3 DNA: TGTGCCAGCAGATCGGGGGAGGGAGAGGAGACCCAGTACTTC
J gene: TRBJ1-1; V gene: TRBV5-1; clone size: few; D gene: -; CDR3 protein: CASRTGTEAFF; CDR3 DNA: TGCGCCAGCAGAACGGGGACTGAAGCTTTCTTT
J gene: TRBJ2-3; V gene: TRBV6-1; clone size: -; D gene: TRBD2; CDR3 protein: CASSEGLAGLEDTQYF; CDR3 DNA: TGTGCCAGCAGTGAGGGACTAGCGGGGCTGGAAGATACGCAGTATTTT